The 30 T cell receptor beta chains presented below share a single source sample, sequenced in a study of blood T cell repertoires in COVID-19 (TCRdb year 2020). Library preparation employed the immunoSEQ multiplex PCR assay. The table comes from immuneACCESS by way of TCRdb, which keeps in-frame sequences with V and J called. Part of the clones is missing from these tables; in studies checked, under half for an unresolved V gene and the rest for unknown reasons. The sample data list 270,000 or so clones, and roughly 88% of these were observed just once. Roughly 2.1% of the sample lies in the top ten. The source material was PBMCs or T cells enriched from blood (not recorded which). Receptor source: a woman between 35 and 50 years old with acute COVID-19.

The chain carries TRBV7-2 and TRBJ2-1; TRBD2 aligns across 9 bases. Germline CDR1 reads SGHTA; CDR2 reads FQGNSA. V lost 7 bases to trimming and J lost 0 bases; unmatched junction nucleotides: 10. The CDR3 totals 17 residues. The CDR3 nucleotides are TGTGCCAGCACCGCACGTAGCGGGAGAAGCTCCTACAATGAGCAGTTCTTC. Translating gives CASTARSGRSSYNEQFF.

The V gene is TRBV28, the J gene TRBJ1-5, with a tentative D call TRBD1 (5 bases). Per the germline V gene, CDR1 is MDHEN and CDR2 is SYDVKM. V was trimmed by 8 bases and J by 2 bases, leaving 13 bases between them. This CDR3 contains 14 residues. CDR3 loop: CASWGGMGNQPQHF. Here the CDR3 DNA reads TGTGCCAGCTGGGGGGGAATGGGCAATCAGCCCCAGCATTTT.

The chain joins TRBV12-3 or TRBV12-4 to TRBJ2-7; D is perhaps TRBD1 (7 bases). Trimming pared 5 bases from V and 5 bases from J, leaving 13 bases between. The CDR3 is 13 amino acids. The CDR3 spells CASSPPRGDEQYF. The CDR3, as DNA: TGTGCCAGCAGTCCCCCCAGGGGGGACGAGCAGTACTTC.

DNA for the CDR3: TGTGCCAGCAGCCAGACTAGCGGGAGTAAACAGTACTTC. The encoded protein is CASSQTSGSKQYF. The rearrangement links TRBV7-2 to TRBJ2-7; 12 positions agree with TRBD2. V was pared by 5 bases and J by 10 bases, with 6 bases of the junction left unmatched. The CDR3 runs 13 residues. Per the germline V gene, CDR1 is SGHTA and CDR2 is FQGNSA.

In nucleotides, the CDR3 is TGTGCCAGCGGGGACGGGGGGTTCACCGGGGAGCTGTTTTTT. Translation: CASGDGGFTGELFF. This chain links TRBV5-6 with TRBJ2-2; 7 bases are a match to TRBD2. The trim removed 7 bases at V and 4 bases at J, leaving 7 bases unmatched. The germline CDR1 and CDR2 sequences are SGHDT and YYEEEE. The CDR3 runs to 14 residues.

The chain is built from TRBV6-5 and TRBJ1-5, with 10 bases fitting TRBD1. Germline CDR1 reads MNHEY; CDR2 reads SVGAGI. This CDR3 has 15 residues. V lost 10 bases and J lost 5; bases outside the gene matches: 11. As DNA, the CDR3 is TGTGCCACCTCGGAGGGGACAGGGGTCTATCAGCCCCAGCATTTT. Amino acid sequence: CATSEGTGVYQPQHF.

The CDR3 protein is CASSYPGSPLHF. CDR3 sequence (DNA): TGTGCCAGCAGTTACCCCGGTTCACCCCTCCACTTT. This sequence joins TRBV6-5 and TRBJ1-6, with unresolved D. CDR3 length: 12 amino acids. V lost 2 bases and J lost 9, with 5 bases in between. Germline CDR1 reads MNHEY; CDR2 reads SVGAGI.

The chain employs TRBV29-1 and TRBJ1-4; 8 bases map to TRBD1. J gave up 6 bases and V 6 bases, and 3 bases lay outside the gene matches. Germline CDR1 and CDR2: SQVTM and ANQGSEA. There are 12 residues in the CDR3. The CDR3 spells CSVRGPDEKLFF. Here the CDR3 DNA reads TGCAGCGTCAGGGGGCCGGATGAAAAACTGTTTTTT.

This sequence joins TRBV7-3 and TRBJ2-5; TRBD2 matches at 10 bases. V lost 1 base and J lost 7; bases outside the gene matches: 12. The CDR3 has 17 amino acids. In germline, CDR1 is SGHTA, CDR2 FQGTGA. CDR3 loop: CASSLNRSSGGPRTQYF. The CDR3 region has the DNA TGTGCCAGCAGCTTAAATCGGTCTAGCGGGGGCCCGCGGACCCAGTACTTC.

CDR3 loop: CASWSGRTNTGELFF. The CDR3 DNA reads as TGCGCCAGCTGGAGCGGGAGGACGAACACCGGGGAGCTGTTTTTT. The genes are TRBV5-1 and TRBJ2-2; 9 bases are shared with TRBD2. This CDR3 spans 15 amino acids. Trimming took 7 bases from V and 0 from J; bases not matched to a gene: 4. Per germline, CDR1 SGHRS and CDR2 YFSETQ.

The chain recombines TRBV6-5 with TRBJ1-1, with D possibly matching TRBD1 (5 bases). The CDR3 runs 13 residues. The V end was cut by 6 bases, the J end by 4 bases, with 12 bases between. Looked up from germline, CDR1 is MNHEY and CDR2 is SVGAGI. Here the CDR3 reads CASSHPGLTEAFF. The CDR3 bases are TGTGCCAGCAGCCACCCAGGGCTCACTGAAGCTTTCTTT.

This clone appeared once. CDR3 residues: CASSIVSGRGTDTQYF. CDR3 DNA sequence: TGTGCCAGTAGTATAGTGAGCGGGAGGGGCACAGATACGCAGTATTTT. The chain employs TRBV19 and TRBJ2-3; 10 nucleotides align to TRBD2. The CDR3 runs to 16 residues. Trimming took 1 base from V and 1 from J; bases not matched to a gene: 2. Germline V gene data show CDR1 as LNHDA and CDR2 as SQIVND (reference sequence).

CDR3: CASSERNTGELFF. The CDR3 coding sequence is TGTGCCAGCAGTGAACGGAACACCGGGGAGCTGTTTTTT. The gene calls are TRBV2 and TRBJ2-2; no firm D call. The V end was cut by 2 bases, the J end by 1 base, with 2 bases between. Germline CDR1 reads SNHLY; CDR2 reads FYNNEI. CDR3 length equals 13 residues.

The chain recombines TRBV19 with TRBJ2-2; D remains unclear. Trimming removed 5 bases at V and 4 bases at J, with 8 bases between. Germline assignment: CDR1 LNHDA and CDR2 SQIVND (reference sequence). This CDR3 comprises 13 residues. In DNA form, the CDR3 reads TGTGCCAGTAGTTCCCTTCGCACCGGGGAGCTGTTTTTT. It translates to CASSSLRTGELFF.

This sequence joins TRBV28 and TRBJ1-2; D is perhaps TRBD1 (5 bases). The germline V and J ends were trimmed by 4 bases and 3 bases, with 12 bases remaining between them. Per the germline V gene, CDR1 is MDHEN and CDR2 is SYDVKM. The CDR3 consists of 14 residues. Here the CDR3 reads CASSSGVQDYGYTF. The CDR3 DNA is TGTGCCAGCAGTTCTGGTGTACAGGACTATGGCTACACCTTC.

The V gene is TRBV2, the J gene TRBJ1-5; D unresolved. The CDR3 runs to 13 residues. Trimming stripped 6 bases from V and 6 bases from J, with 12 bases between. CDR1 is SNHLY, CDR2 FYNNEI, per germline. CDR3 in amino acids: CASRVGGSQPQHF. The CDR3 coding sequence is TGTGCCAGCAGGGTCGGAGGAAGTCAGCCCCAGCATTTT. Combining the CDR3 with reference TRBV2 and TRBJ1-5 gives the whole variable domain EPEVTQTPSHQVTQMGQEVILRCVPISNHLYFYWYRQILGQKVEFLVSFYNNEISEKSEIFDDQFSVERPDGSNFTLKIRSTKLEDSAMYFCASRVGGSQPQHFGDGTRLSIL.

The chain combines TRBV5-1 with TRBJ1-4; TRBD1 matches 8 bases. From germline, CDR1 is SGHRS and CDR2 YFSETQ. With 4 bases clipped from V and 8 bases from J, the junction kept 7 bases outside the gene matches. This CDR3 is 14 amino acids long. As DNA, the CDR3 is TGCGCCAGCAGCCCGACAGGGGTTCGAGAAAAACTGTTTTTT. Encoded protein: CASSPTGVREKLFF.

The J gene is TRBJ1-4, the V gene TRBV7-9; D remains ambiguous. The germline CDR1 and CDR2 sequences are SEHNR and FQNEAQ (reference sequence). The CDR3 length is 14 residues. V was trimmed by 4 bases and J by 3 bases, leaving 9 bases between them. CDR3 protein: CASSSSGPNEKLFF. Written as DNA, the CDR3 is TGTGCCAGCAGCTCCTCGGGTCCTAATGAAAAACTGTTTTTT.

V and J are TRBV11-2 and TRBJ1-4, with 10 nucleotides matching TRBD1. V lost 5 bases and J lost 4; bases outside the gene matches: 7. Germline V gives CDR1 SGHAT, CDR2 FQNNGV. CDR3 size: 16 residues. Here the CDR3 DNA reads TGTGCCAGCAGCCCAGGACAGGGGGTAGTTAATGAAAAACTGTTTTTT. Translating it yields CASSPGQGVVNEKLFF.

V is TRBV19 and J is TRBJ2-5; 10 nucleotides line up with TRBD1. Germline V CDR1 and CDR2: LNHDA, SQIVND (reference sequence). Losses at the gene ends were 6 bases for V and 4 bases for J; bases not matched to a gene: 11. This CDR3 has 16 residues. The CDR3 protein is CASRRTGGISGETQYF. CDR3 in DNA: TGTGCCAGTAGACGGACAGGGGGGATATCTGGAGAGACCCAGTACTTC.

The chain carries TRBV10-3 and TRBJ2-7, with TRBD2 matching 7 bases. This CDR3 spans 14 amino acids. V trimming: 10 bases; J trimming: 2 bases; junction bases outside the gene matches: 11. Germline CDR1 and CDR2: ENHRY and SYGVKD. DNA of the CDR3: TGTGCCACCGGCCAGGAGCGGGGCGCCTACGAGCAGTACTTC. Its translation: CATGQERGAYEQYF.

This chain connects TRBV10-3 to TRBJ2-3, with TRBD2 as a possible D gene (6 bases). The CDR3 runs 14 residues. V gave up 6 bases and J gave up 2 bases, with 12 bases separating them. The germline V gene has CDR1 ENHRY and CDR2 SYGVKD. The CDR3 spells CAIRTRLVTDTQYF. For the CDR3, the DNA is TGTGCCATCAGGACCAGACTAGTCACAGATACGCAGTATTTT.

The gene calls are TRBV7-9 and TRBJ1-2, with TRBD1 identical over 7 bases. Germline CDR1 reads SEHNR; CDR2 reads FQNEAQ (reference sequence). Trimming at V came to 5 bases and at J to 4 bases, leaving 7 bases not matched to a gene. This CDR3 comprises 14 residues. In DNA form, the CDR3 reads TGTGCCAGCAGCGCCGGGGACAGAATCTATGGCTACACCTTC. This sequence encodes CASSAGDRIYGYTF.

The chain employs TRBV11-2 and TRBJ1-3; D not certain. The CDR3 spans 13 residues. CDR1 is SGHAT and CDR2 is FQNNGV in the germline V gene. Trimming left V 4 bases short and J 0 bases short, with 4 bases between. In DNA form, the CDR3 reads TGTGCCAGCAGCTCTAGCTCTGGAAACACCATATATTTT. This sequence encodes CASSSSSGNTIYF.

The V call is TRBV27, the J call TRBJ1-1; D unclear. V was pared by 6 bases and J by 4 bases, with 15 bases between. CDR3 length equals 14 residues. Per germline, CDR1 MNHEY and CDR2 SMNVEV (reference sequence). The DNA for the CDR3 is TGTGCCAGCAGCCCTGGAGACCTCCTCACTGAAGCTTTCTTT. Its protein product is CASSPGDLLTEAFF.

This clone showed up just a few times. The chain is built from TRBV5-8 and TRBJ1-1; 7 bases are shared with TRBD1. The V segment lost 6 bases and the J segment 0 bases; nucleotides outside the gene matches: 8. Germline lookup yields CDR1 SGHTS and CDR2 YDEGEE. The length of the CDR3 is 15 residues. The CDR3, as DNA: TGTGCCAGCACATCCGGGACAGTCATGAACACTGAAGCTTTCTTT. Protein product: CASTSGTVMNTEAFF.

J is TRBJ1-1 and V is TRBV3-1 (or the pseudogene TRBV3-2); weak D call: TRBD1 (6 bases). Per the germline V gene, CDR1 is LGHDT and CDR2 is YNNKEL (reference sequence). With 5 bases removed from V and 8 bases from J, the gap between germline ends came to 15 bases. The CDR3 totals 13 residues. The CDR3 spells CASSGGGAAEAFF. The CDR3 region has the DNA TGTGCCAGCAGCGGGGGGGGCGCGGCAGAAGCTTTCTTT.

The rearrangement links TRBV19 to TRBJ1-6; 8 nucleotides align to TRBD1. V trimming: 6 bases; J trimming: 7 bases; junction bases outside the gene matches: 5. The length of the CDR3 is 14 residues. Germline assignment: CDR1 LNHDA and CDR2 SQIVND (reference sequence). This CDR3 is CASSRRQGNSPLHF. CDR3 in DNA: TGTGCCAGTAGCCGCCGACAGGGGAATTCACCCCTCCACTTT. Drawing the rest from reference TRBV19 and TRBJ1-6, the complete variable domain is DGGITQSPKYLFRKEGQNVTLSCEQNLNHDAMYWYRQDPGQGLRLIYYSQIVNDFQKGDIAEGYSVSREKKESFPLTVTSAQKNPTAFYLCASSRRQGNSPLHFGNGTRLTVT.

This clone has only one observation. The V call is TRBV5-4, the J call TRBJ2-7; a possible D gene is TRBD2 (6 bases). The CDR3 extends over 17 amino acids. Between the trimmed V and J ends, which lost 0 bases and 3 bases, there was a span of 19 bases. Germline V gene lookup returns CDR1 SGHNT and CDR2 YYREEE (reference sequence). The CDR3 nucleotides read TGTGCCAGCAGCTTGGCGGGCAGCTGGAGGAGGGGCTACGAGCAGTACTTC. It specifies CASSLAGSWRRGYEQYF.

This sequence joins TRBV7-9 and TRBJ2-2, with a possible D match to TRBD1 (6 bases). Trimming shortened V by 5 bases and J by 0 bases, and 13 bases separated the two germline ends. The CDR3 loop spans 16 amino acids. The germline CDR1 and CDR2 sequences are SEHNR and FQNEAQ (reference sequence). The CDR3 region is CASSKRQASNTGELFF. CDR3 nucleotides: TGTGCCAGCAGCAAGCGACAGGCCTCGAACACCGGGGAGCTGTTTTTT.